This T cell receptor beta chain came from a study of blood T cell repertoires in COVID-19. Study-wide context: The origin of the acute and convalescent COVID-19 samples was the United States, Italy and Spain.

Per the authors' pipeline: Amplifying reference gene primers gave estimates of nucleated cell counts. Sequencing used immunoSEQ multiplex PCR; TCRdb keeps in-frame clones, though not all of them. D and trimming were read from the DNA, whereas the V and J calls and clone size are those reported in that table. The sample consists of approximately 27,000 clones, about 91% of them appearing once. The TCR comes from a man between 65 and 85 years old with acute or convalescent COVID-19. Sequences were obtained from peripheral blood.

The CDR3 protein is CASSLGRGGNGYTF. CDR3 DNA: TGTGCCAGCAGCTTGGGTAGGGGTGGAAATGGCTACACCTTC. This chain connects TRBV3-1 (or the pseudogene TRBV3-2) to TRBJ1-2, with a possible D match to TRBD1 (5 bases). CDR1 is LGHDT, CDR2 YNNKEL, per germline (reference sequence). The germline V and J ends were trimmed by 5 bases and 6 bases, with 16 bases remaining between them. The CDR3 has 14 residues.